The 15 T cell receptor beta chains in this list originate from one sample, sequenced in a study of blood T cell repertoires in COVID-19. Produced via immunoSEQ multiplex PCR; TCRdb's table is partial and in-frame only. The sample lists fewer than 200,000 clones, about 79% occurring once. The sample comprised peripheral blood. These receptor sequences come from an older woman with acute or convalescent COVID-19.

This chain connects TRBV7-8 to TRBJ1-2; the D gene is possibly TRBD1 (5 bases). The CDR3 consists of 15 residues. The V gene lost 1 base and the J gene lost 0 bases, with 9 bases spanning the gap. Germline CDR1 reads SGHVS; CDR2 reads FQNEAQ. CDR3 in DNA: TGTGCCAGCAGCTTAGAGGCCAGGGCTAACTATGGCTACACCTTC. Protein sequence: CASSLEARANYGYTF. The complete variable domain, with remaining parts taken from reference TRBV7-8 and TRBJ1-2, reads GAGVSQSPRYKVAKRGQDVALRCDPISGHVSLFWYQQALGQGPEFLTYFQNEAQLDKSGLPSDRFFAERPEGSVSTLKIQRTQQEDSAVYLCASSLEARANYGYTFGSGTRLTVV.

The chain couples TRBV2 to TRBJ2-2, with a possible D match to TRBD1 (5 bases). In germline, CDR1 is SNHLY, CDR2 FYNNEI. Trimming removed 7 bases at V and 0 bases at J, with 6 bases between. The CDR3 covers 13 residues. The CDR3, as DNA: TGTGCCAGCACCAGGGCGAACACCGGGGAGCTGTTTTTT. Protein sequence: CASTRANTGELFF.

V and J are TRBV11-3 and TRBJ2-7; TRBD1 might be the D (6 bases). The germline V and J ends were trimmed by 1 base and 4 bases, with 8 bases remaining between them. The CDR3 sequence is 13 residues long. The germline V gene encodes CDR1 SGHNT and CDR2 YENEEA. The CDR3 DNA is TGTGCCAGCAGCTTAGGACAGGAGTACGAGCAGTACTTC. It specifies CASSLGQEYEQYF.

This clone occurred a few times. The chain joins TRBV12-3 or TRBV12-4 to TRBJ1-1; 9 nucleotides agree with TRBD1. V shed 0 bases, J shed 7 bases, and the junction held 0 bases outside the gene matches. This CDR3 spans 13 amino acids. The CDR3 spells CASSLAGQGEAFF. In DNA, the CDR3 is TGTGCCAGCAGTTTAGCGGGACAGGGTGAAGCTTTCTTT.

The J gene is TRBJ1-2, the V gene TRBV5-6; 7 bases align to TRBD1. Germline loops: CDR1 SGHDT, CDR2 YYEEEE. There are 13 residues in the CDR3. Germline trimming cut 3 bases from V and 7 bases from J; bases unmatched to any gene: 6. The CDR3 sequence is CASSSRGPGGYTF. The CDR3 DNA reads TGTGCCAGCAGCTCTAGGGGGCCGGGTGGCTACACCTTC.

This clone has just a few counts. V is TRBV2 and J is TRBJ2-7, with 16 nucleotides matching TRBD2. The CDR3 spans 18 residues. Germline CDR1 is SNHLY and CDR2 is FYNNEI. Germline trimming cut 8 bases from V and 0 bases from J; bases unmatched to any gene: 10. The DNA of the CDR3 is TGTGCCAGCGGACTGGGACTAGCGGGAGGGGGGTCCTCCTACGAGCAGTACTTC. This codes for CASGLGLAGGGSSYEQYF.

The J gene is TRBJ2-5, the V gene TRBV7-2, with 7 bases fitting TRBD2. CDR3 size: 13 residues. J lost 5 bases, V lost 2 bases, and 2 bases had no gene match. Looked up from germline, CDR1 is SGHTA and CDR2 is FQGNSA. The CDR3 coding sequence is TGTGCCAGCAGCTTAAATAGCGGGGAGACCCAGTACTTC. Translated: CASSLNSGETQYF.

The CDR3 sequence: CASSRGFGITGELFF. The DNA for the CDR3 is TGTGCCAGTAGTCGAGGTTTCGGGATCACCGGGGAGCTGTTTTTT. The rearrangement links TRBV19 to TRBJ2-2, with a tentative D call TRBD2 (5 bases). The CDR3 loop spans 15 amino acids. The germline V and J ends were trimmed by 5 bases and 4 bases, with 14 bases remaining between them. CDR1 LNHDA and CDR2 SQIVND come from the germline V gene (reference sequence).

The chain has TRBV4-1 and TRBJ2-2, with D maybe TRBD2 (7 bases). The CDR3 runs to 18 residues. Germline lookup yields CDR1 MGHRA and CDR2 YSYEKL. V lost 1 base and J lost 4, with 19 bases in between. The CDR3 loop is CASSQARGGHLITGELFF. The CDR3, as DNA: TGCGCCAGCAGCCAAGCTAGGGGGGGACACTTAATCACCGGGGAGCTGTTTTTT.

V gene TRBV3-1 (or the pseudogene TRBV3-2) combines with J gene TRBJ2-3, with 13 bases that match TRBD2. CDR1 and CDR2 (germline): LGHDT, YNNKEL (reference sequence). This CDR3 has 15 residues. Unmatched junction bases numbered 1, after V lost 1 base and J lost 6 bases. The CDR3, as DNA: TGTGCCAGCAGCCAAGGGACTAGCGGGAGCGATACGCAGTATTTT. Residues: CASSQGTSGSDTQYF.

This chain connects TRBV5-6 to TRBJ2-6; D is ambiguous. The germline V gene encodes CDR1 SGHDT and CDR2 YYEEEE. This CDR3 region has 16 residues. Trimming took off 7 bases at V and 0 bases at J, with 14 bases between the two ends. The CDR3 protein is CASGPYPFSGANVLTF. The DNA of the CDR3 is TGTGCCAGCGGCCCGTACCCGTTCTCTGGGGCCAACGTCCTGACTTTC.

The CDR3 DNA is TGTGCCAGCAGCCAAACCTCGGGCAATGAGCAGTTCTTC. Its translation is CASSQTSGNEQFF. The chain joins TRBV3-1 (or the pseudogene TRBV3-2) to TRBJ2-1; D uncertain. The germline V gene has CDR1 LGHDT and CDR2 YNNKEL (reference sequence). The V end lost 2 bases, the J end lost 6 bases, and 8 bases lay between the germline ends. The CDR3 totals 13 residues.

The chain links TRBV7-9 to TRBJ2-5; tentative D call: TRBD1 (5 bases). CDR1 is SEHNR, CDR2 FQNEAQ, per germline (reference sequence). The CDR3 runs 14 residues. Trimming stripped 7 bases from V and 0 bases from J, with 12 bases between. The CDR3 sequence is CASNFHRNQETQYF. In DNA, the CDR3 is TGTGCCAGCAATTTCCACAGGAACCAAGAGACCCAGTACTTC.

The V call is TRBV4-1, the J call TRBJ2-1; tentative D call: TRBD2 (6 bases). V was pared by 5 bases and J by 6 bases, with 11 bases between. CDR3 length: 13 amino acids. Germline V gene lookup returns CDR1 MGHRA and CDR2 YSYEKL. The CDR3: CASSTREFNEQFF. The CDR3 coding sequence is TGCGCCAGCAGCACACGGGAGTTCAATGAGCAGTTCTTC.

The chain uses TRBV6-5 and TRBJ1-6, with 10 bases aligning to TRBD1. CDR1 MNHEY and CDR2 SVGAGI come from the germline V gene. V shed 7 bases and J 6 bases; nucleotides not matched to a gene: 3. The CDR3 spans 14 residues. The CDR3 DNA is TGTGCCAGCAACGACAGGGGGCTTAATTCACCCCTCCACTTT. Translation gives CASNDRGLNSPLHF.